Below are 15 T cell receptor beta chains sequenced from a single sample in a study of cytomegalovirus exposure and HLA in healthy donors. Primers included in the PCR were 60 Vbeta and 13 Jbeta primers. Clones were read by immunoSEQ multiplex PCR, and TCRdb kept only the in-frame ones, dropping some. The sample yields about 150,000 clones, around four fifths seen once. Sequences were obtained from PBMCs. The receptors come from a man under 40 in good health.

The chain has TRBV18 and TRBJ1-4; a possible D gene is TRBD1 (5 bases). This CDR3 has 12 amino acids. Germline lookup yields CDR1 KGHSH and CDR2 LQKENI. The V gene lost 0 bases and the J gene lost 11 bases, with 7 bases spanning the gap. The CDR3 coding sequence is TGTGCCAGCTCACCACCCAGACAGAAACTGTTTTTT. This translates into CASSPPRQKLFF.

CDR3 sequence (DNA): TGTGCCAGCAGCCAGGGACAGGGATTAACTAATGAAAAACTGTTTTTT. It codes for CASSQGQGLTNEKLFF. V usage is TRBV11-3 and J usage is TRBJ1-4, with 9 bases lining up with TRBD1. The germline V gene encodes CDR1 SGHNT and CDR2 YENEEA. CDR3 length: 16 amino acids. The V segment lost 5 bases and the J segment 1 base; nucleotides outside the gene matches: 5.

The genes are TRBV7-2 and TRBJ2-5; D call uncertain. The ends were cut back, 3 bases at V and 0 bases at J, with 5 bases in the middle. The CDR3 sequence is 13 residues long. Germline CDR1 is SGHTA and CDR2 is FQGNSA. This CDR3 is CASSFQYQETQYF. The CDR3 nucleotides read TGTGCCAGCAGCTTCCAGTACCAAGAGACCCAGTACTTC.

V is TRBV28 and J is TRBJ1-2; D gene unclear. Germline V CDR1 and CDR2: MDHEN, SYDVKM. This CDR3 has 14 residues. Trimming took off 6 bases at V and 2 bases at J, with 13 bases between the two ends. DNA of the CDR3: TGTGCCAGCAGCCTCAGCCGGAGGAACTATGGCTACACCTTC. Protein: CASSLSRRNYGYTF.

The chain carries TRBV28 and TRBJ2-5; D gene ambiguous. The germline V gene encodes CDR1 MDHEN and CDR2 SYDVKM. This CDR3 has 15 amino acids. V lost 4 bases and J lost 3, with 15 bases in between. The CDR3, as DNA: TGTGCCAGCAGTTCTATTGCGGCGTCAGAAGAGACCCAGTACTTC. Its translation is CASSSIAASEETQYF.

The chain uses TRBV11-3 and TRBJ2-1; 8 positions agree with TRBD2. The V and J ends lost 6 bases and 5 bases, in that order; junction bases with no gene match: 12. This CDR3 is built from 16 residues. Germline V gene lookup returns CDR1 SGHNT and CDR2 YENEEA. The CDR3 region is CASRGWAGGSHNEQFF. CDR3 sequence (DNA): TGTGCCAGCAGGGGGTGGGCGGGAGGTTCTCACAATGAGCAGTTCTTC.

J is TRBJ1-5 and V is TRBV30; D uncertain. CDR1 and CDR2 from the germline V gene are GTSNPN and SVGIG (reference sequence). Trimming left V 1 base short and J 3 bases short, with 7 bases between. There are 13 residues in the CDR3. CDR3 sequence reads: CAWSGSFNQPQHF. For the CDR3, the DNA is TGTGCCTGGAGTGGGAGTTTCAATCAGCCCCAGCATTTT.

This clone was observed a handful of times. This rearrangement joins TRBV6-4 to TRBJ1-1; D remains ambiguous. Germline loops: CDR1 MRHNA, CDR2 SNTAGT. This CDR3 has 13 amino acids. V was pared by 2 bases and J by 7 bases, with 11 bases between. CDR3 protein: CASSDDERSEAFF. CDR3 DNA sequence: TGTGCCAGCAGTGACGACGAACGGAGTGAAGCTTTCTTT.

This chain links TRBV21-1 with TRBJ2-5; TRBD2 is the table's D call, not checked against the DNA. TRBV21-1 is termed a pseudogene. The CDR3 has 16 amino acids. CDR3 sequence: CASKRMTRGASETQYF. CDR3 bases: TGTGCCAGCAAACGGATGACTAGAGGGGCTTCAGAGACCCAGTACTTC.

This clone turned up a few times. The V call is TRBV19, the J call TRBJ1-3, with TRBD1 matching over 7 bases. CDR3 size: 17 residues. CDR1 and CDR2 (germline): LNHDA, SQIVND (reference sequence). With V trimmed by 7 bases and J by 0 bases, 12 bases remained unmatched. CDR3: CASNSPGDSRSGNTIYF. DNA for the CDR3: TGTGCCAGTAATTCCCCCGGGGACAGCCGCTCTGGAAACACCATATATTTT.

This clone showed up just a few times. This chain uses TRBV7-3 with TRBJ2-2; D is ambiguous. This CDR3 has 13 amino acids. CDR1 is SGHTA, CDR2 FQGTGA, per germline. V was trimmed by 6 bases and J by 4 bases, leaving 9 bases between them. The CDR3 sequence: CASSLDFTGELFF. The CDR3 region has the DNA TGTGCCAGCAGTCTCGACTTCACCGGGGAGCTGTTTTTT.

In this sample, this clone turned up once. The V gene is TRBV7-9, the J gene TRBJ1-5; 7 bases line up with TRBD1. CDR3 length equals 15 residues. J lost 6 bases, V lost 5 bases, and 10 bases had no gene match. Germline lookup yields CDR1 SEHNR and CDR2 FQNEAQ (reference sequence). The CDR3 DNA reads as TGTGCCAGCAGCGCCCAAGGGGGCGCCGGTCAGCCCCAGCATTTT. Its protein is CASSAQGGAGQPQHF.

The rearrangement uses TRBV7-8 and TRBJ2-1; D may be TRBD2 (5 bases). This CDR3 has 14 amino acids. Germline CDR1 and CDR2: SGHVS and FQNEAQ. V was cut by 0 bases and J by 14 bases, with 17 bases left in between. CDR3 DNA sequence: TGTGCCAGCAGCTTAGCGCGAGGGAAGAGGAGTAAGTTCTTC. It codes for CASSLARGKRSKFF. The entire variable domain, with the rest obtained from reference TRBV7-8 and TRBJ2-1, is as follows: GAGVSQSPRYKVAKRGQDVALRCDPISGHVSLFWYQQALGQGPEFLTYFQNEAQLDKSGLPSDRFFAERPEGSVSTLKIQRTQQEDSAVYLCASSLARGKRSKFFGPGTRLTVL.

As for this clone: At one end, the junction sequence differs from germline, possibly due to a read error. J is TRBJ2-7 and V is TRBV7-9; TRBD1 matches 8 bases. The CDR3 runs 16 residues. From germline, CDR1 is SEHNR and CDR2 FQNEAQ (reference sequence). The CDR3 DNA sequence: TGTTCCAGCAGCTTACGAAGGGGGACAGGATCCTACGAGCAGTACTTC. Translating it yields CSSSLRRGTGSYEQYF.

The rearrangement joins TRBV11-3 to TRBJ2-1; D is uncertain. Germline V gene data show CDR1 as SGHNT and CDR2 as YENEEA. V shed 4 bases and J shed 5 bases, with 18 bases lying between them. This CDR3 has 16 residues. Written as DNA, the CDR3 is TGTGCCAGCAGCTCGAGCCGCCGGCTAGTTGACAATGAGCAGTTCTTC. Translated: CASSSSRRLVDNEQFF. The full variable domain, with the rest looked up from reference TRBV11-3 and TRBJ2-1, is EAGVVQSPRYKIIEKKQPVAFWCNPISGHNTLYWYLQNLGQGPELLIRYENEEAVDDSQLPKDRFSAERLKGVDSTLKIQPAELGDSAVYLCASSSSRRLVDNEQFFGPGTRLTVL.